This passage covers 25 T cell receptor beta chains from one sample sequenced in a study of T cell responses to AZD1222 COVID-19 vaccine. TCRdb's table, derived via immunoSEQ multiplex PCR, lists solely in-frame clones and lacks some. This table holds about 73,000 clones, 89% found once. The specimen comprised peripheral blood, sampled 28 days after the second AZD1222 dose. The receptors stem from an adult who received the AZD1222 COVID-19 vaccine.

This sequence joins TRBV6-6 and TRBJ1-3; D not resolved. Germline lookup yields CDR1 MNHNY and CDR2 SVGAGI (reference sequence). The CDR3 runs to 12 residues. The germline V and J ends were trimmed by 7 bases and 5 bases, with 9 bases remaining between them. The CDR3 DNA is TGTGCCAGCATGCAGATTAGAAACACCATATATTTT. This sequence encodes CASMQIRNTIYF.

The V and J genes are TRBV5-4 and TRBJ2-3; TRBD2 agrees at 10 bases. CDR3 size: 15 residues. The V gene's germline CDR1 is SGHNT and CDR2 YYREEE (reference sequence). With 2 bases clipped from V and 3 bases from J, the junction kept 3 bases outside the gene matches. The CDR3 region is CASSFPGLATDTQYF. Here the CDR3 DNA reads TGTGCCAGCAGCTTTCCGGGACTAGCGACAGATACGCAGTATTTT.

A few counts support this clone. The genes are TRBV15 and TRBJ2-2; D gene unclear. From germline, CDR1 is LNHNV and CDR2 YYDKDF (reference sequence). The CDR3 runs 13 residues. V lost 2 bases and J 5 bases, leaving 6 bases between the germline ends. DNA for the CDR3: TGTGCCACCAGCAGATCTCAAACCGGGGAGCTGTTTTTT. Protein product: CATSRSQTGELFF.

V is TRBV2 and J is TRBJ2-7, with TRBD2 as a possible D gene (6 bases). CDR1 is SNHLY and CDR2 is FYNNEI in the germline V gene. This CDR3 comprises 12 residues. The chain's CDR3 is CASAGSSYGQYV. The CDR3, as DNA: TGTGCCAGCGCCGGGAGCTCCTACGGGCAGTACGTC.

The chain recombines TRBV30 with TRBJ1-3; no clear D. V was trimmed by 5 bases and J by 5 bases, leaving 4 bases between them. The CDR3 consists of 10 residues. Looked up from germline, CDR1 is GTSNPN and CDR2 is SVGIG (reference sequence). Written as DNA, the CDR3 is TGTGCCTGGGGCCGAAACACCATATATTTT. This sequence encodes CAWGRNTIYF.

This chain uses TRBV23-1 with TRBJ1-1, with TRBD1 as a possible D gene (5 bases). TRBV23-1 is an ORF, with its function uncertain. Trimming removed 6 bases from V and 7 bases from J, with 18 bases in between. The CDR3 extends over 14 amino acids. The CDR3 region has the DNA TGCGCCAGCAGCCCCGTGTGGGGAGGGGATGAAGCTTTCTTT. This translates into CASSPVWGGDEAFF.

The gene calls are TRBV7-3 and TRBJ2-5; possibly TRBD1 or TRBD2 for D (5 bases each). The V end lost 2 bases, the J end lost 4 bases, and 14 bases lay between the germline ends. The length of the CDR3 is 15 residues. Germline loops: CDR1 SGHTA, CDR2 FQGTGA. The CDR3 spells CASSLGGIQGETQYF. DNA of the CDR3: TGTGCCAGCAGCTTAGGAGGCATCCAGGGAGAGACCCAGTACTTC.

The chain uses TRBV4-1 and TRBJ1-4; D ambiguous. Per germline, CDR1 MGHRA and CDR2 YSYEKL. V gave up 1 base and J gave up 4 bases, with 13 bases separating them. The CDR3 spans 16 residues. The CDR3 region is CASSQGDVNYNEKLFF. For the CDR3, the DNA is TGCGCCAGCAGCCAAGGAGACGTTAATTATAATGAAAAACTGTTTTTT.

The rearrangement uses TRBV6-2 or TRBV6-3 and TRBJ1-1; the D gene is possibly TRBD1 (5 bases). CDR1 and CDR2 (germline): MNHEY, SVGEGT. The V end lost 2 bases, the J end lost 7 bases, and 5 bases lay between the germline ends. This CDR3 region has 11 residues. The CDR3 DNA reads TGTGCCAGCAGTTACGGGGGTGAAGCTTTCTTT. Its translation is CASSYGGEAFF.

This chain links TRBV5-1 with TRBJ1-4; D is ambiguous. There are 15 residues in the CDR3. Germline-derived CDR1 and CDR2 are SGHRS and YFSETQ. V was cut by 0 bases and J by 8 bases, with 14 bases left in between. In nucleotides, the CDR3 is TGCGCCAGCAGCTTGGTTCCCAGGTCGGGGGAAAAACTGTTTTTT. Translation gives CASSLVPRSGEKLFF.

The chain is built from TRBV27 and TRBJ2-7; either TRBD1 or TRBD2 may supply D (5 bases each). Germline V CDR1 and CDR2: MNHEY, SMNVEV (reference sequence). This CDR3 comprises 17 residues. V lost 5 bases to trimming and J lost 0 bases, with 20 bases between them. The CDR3 spells CASSPYRGVKSSYEQYF. CDR3 DNA sequence: TGTGCCAGCAGTCCCTATCGGGGCGTTAAGTCCTCCTACGAGCAGTACTTC.

The rearrangement joins TRBV6-5 to TRBJ2-5, with D maybe TRBD1 (6 bases). The germline V gene encodes CDR1 MNHEY and CDR2 SVGAGI. The CDR3 is 14 amino acids. V lost 0 bases to trimming and J lost 9 bases, with 14 bases between them. The CDR3 protein is CASSYSGTIVAQYF. The CDR3 DNA reads as TGTGCCAGCAGTTACTCCGGGACAATCGTGGCCCAGTACTTC.

The chain has TRBV5-6 and TRBJ2-3, with a weak D call TRBD2 (7 bases). Per the germline V gene, CDR1 is SGHDT and CDR2 is YYEEEE. There are 15 residues in the CDR3. Trimming stripped 7 bases from V and 1 base from J, with 16 bases between. Here the CDR3 reads CASLERGAGTDTQYF. The CDR3 DNA reads TGTGCCAGCCTGGAACGGGGGGCGGGCACAGATACGCAGTATTTT.

V usage is TRBV7-2 and J usage is TRBJ2-2; 12 positions match TRBD2. This CDR3 is built from 14 residues. The V and J ends lost 2 bases and 9 bases, in that order; junction bases with no gene match: 1. The germline V gene has CDR1 SGHTA and CDR2 FQGNSA. CDR3 residues: CASSLTSGGWELFF. The CDR3 bases are TGTGCCAGCAGCTTAACTAGCGGGGGGTGGGAGCTGTTTTTT.

This sequence joins TRBV6-5 and TRBJ1-5; 8 nucleotides agree with TRBD1. Germline loops: CDR1 MNHEY, CDR2 SVGAGI. Trimming at V came to 8 bases and at J to 1 base, leaving 4 bases not matched to a gene. The CDR3 is made up of 14 amino acids. The CDR3: CASQGAMSNQPQHF. CDR3 nucleotide sequence: TGTGCCAGCCAGGGGGCAATGAGCAATCAGCCCCAGCATTTT.

This chain links TRBV19 with TRBJ2-7; 11 bases are a match to TRBD1. The V gene end was trimmed by 5 bases and the J gene end by 3 bases; junction bases not matched to a gene: 6. CDR3 length: 15 residues. CDR1 is LNHDA, CDR2 SQIVND, per germline (reference sequence). For the CDR3, the DNA is TGTGCCAGTAGTTTCCCAGGGACAGGGGGCTACGAGCAGTACTTC. As protein: CASSFPGTGGYEQYF.

V gene TRBV6-1 combines with J gene TRBJ2-7; D not resolved. Germline V gene data show CDR1 as MNHNS and CDR2 as SASEGT. Trimming stripped 0 bases from V and 7 bases from J, with 13 bases between. This CDR3 comprises 14 residues. The CDR3 DNA sequence: TGTGCCAGCAGTGAAGCCCACCGGTTAACTGAGCAGTACTTC. It specifies CASSEAHRLTEQYF.

The CDR3 spells CASSPRTSGGSSSYEQYF. The CDR3 nucleotides read TGTGCCAGCAGCCCAAGGACTAGCGGGGGATCGAGCTCCTACGAGCAGTACTTC. This sequence joins TRBV7-3 and TRBJ2-7; 13 bases match TRBD2. Trimming cost V 5 bases and J 0 bases; bases outside gene matches: 10. The CDR3 extends over 18 amino acids. Germline V gene sequence: CDR1 SGHTA, CDR2 FQGTGA.

This clone was observed a handful of times. The chain links TRBV11-2 to TRBJ1-5; TRBD1 might be the D (5 bases). This CDR3 has 12 amino acids. V was shortened by 4 bases and J by 11 bases, with 12 bases between the two germline ends. The germline V gene has CDR1 SGHAT and CDR2 FQNNGV. CDR3 nucleotides: TGTGCCAGCAGCTCACCAGGGACTTCCCAGCATTTT. Translated, it gives CASSSPGTSQHF.

The rearrangement uses TRBV28 and TRBJ1-1; D gene uncertain. Trimming took 3 bases from V and 5 from J, leaving 10 bases between them. There are 13 residues in the CDR3. Per germline, CDR1 MDHEN and CDR2 SYDVKM. The CDR3 nucleotides are TGTGCCAGCAGTTTTAAAAGTGGGACTGAAGCTTTCTTT. Amino acids: CASSFKSGTEAFF. The variable domain in full, with the rest retrieved from reference TRBV28 and TRBJ1-1, is DVKVTQSSRYLVKRTGEKVFLECVQDMDHENMFWYRQDPGLGLRLIYFSYDVKMKEKGDIPEGYSVSREKKERFSLILESASTNQTSMYLCASSFKSGTEAFFGQGTRLTVV.

V usage is TRBV25-1 and J usage is TRBJ1-5; TRBD1 might be the D (5 bases). The germline V gene has CDR1 MGHDK and CDR2 SYGVNS. The V end lost 4 bases, the J end lost 7 bases, and 14 bases lay between the germline ends. CDR3 length: 14 amino acids. The CDR3 bases are TGTGCCAGCAGTGCCCGGGGGGGAGGGCAGCCCCAGCATTTT. Its translation is CASSARGGGQPQHF.

J is TRBJ2-3 and V is TRBV28, with D possibly being TRBD2 (5 bases). This CDR3 spans 13 amino acids. Trimming removed 5 bases at V and 10 bases at J, with 16 bases between. Germline-derived CDR1 and CDR2 are MDHEN and SYDVKM. The CDR3 reads CASSTTRSPSQYF. The DNA for the CDR3 is TGTGCCAGCAGTACAACTAGAAGTCCTTCGCAGTATTTT.

The chain employs TRBV10-3 and TRBJ2-2, with D perhaps matching TRBD1 or TRBD2 (5 bases each). Germline V gene lookup returns CDR1 ENHRY and CDR2 SYGVKD. Trimming removed 3 bases from V and 0 bases from J, with 11 bases in between. The length of the CDR3 is 16 residues. The CDR3 spells CAISDLRGPNTGELFF. The DNA for the CDR3 is TGTGCCATCAGTGATTTGAGGGGACCGAACACCGGGGAGCTGTTTTTT.

The rearrangement uses TRBV30 and TRBJ1-1, with D hard to call. The CDR3 length is 13 residues. The V end lost 4 bases, the J end lost 0 bases, and 9 bases lay between the germline ends. Germline-derived CDR1 and CDR2 are GTSNPN and SVGIG (reference sequence). The chain's CDR3 is CAWKEHMNTEAFF. In DNA form, the CDR3 reads TGTGCCTGGAAGGAACATATGAACACTGAAGCTTTCTTT.

The table lists this clone with a few counts. The chain is built from TRBV2 and TRBJ2-3; no reliable D call. CDR3 length: 14 amino acids. The ends were cut back, 5 bases at V and 4 bases at J, with 13 bases in the middle. Per germline, CDR1 SNHLY and CDR2 FYNNEI. The CDR3 spells CASSRDRPADTQYF. In DNA form, the CDR3 reads TGTGCCAGCAGTCGCGACCGACCGGCAGATACGCAGTATTTT.